This T cell receptor beta chain is from a study of stem cell transplantation in POMP-related autoinflammatory disease. This CDR3 contains 14 residues. CDR1 and CDR2 from the germline V gene are MDHEN and SYDVKM. V was trimmed by 5 bases and J by 10 bases, leaving 17 bases between them. Sequencing was performed with immunoSEQ multiplex PCR; in TCRdb, only in-frame clones are kept and a portion is missing. The sample contains 20,000 to 30,000 clones, 75% to 90% of which appear only once. The receptor comes from a human donor with POMP-related autoinflammation and immune dysregulation (PRAID). The chain uses TRBV28 and TRBJ1-4; the D gene is possibly TRBD1 (5 bases). The starting material was CD4+ T cells from PBMCs, obtained before stem cell transplantation. The CDR3 loop reads CASSPSGRDVKLFF. The CDR3 nucleotides are TGTGCCAGCAGTCCCTCAGGGAGGGATGTAAAACTGTTTTTT. Together with reference TRBV28 and TRBJ1-4, the CDR3 gives the full variable domain: DVKVTQSSRYLVKRTGEKVFLECVQDMDHENMFWYRQDPGLGLRLIYFSYDVKMKEKGDIPEGYSVSREKKERFSLILESASTNQTSMYLCASSPSGRDVKLFFGSGTQLSVL.